This TCR beta chain came from a study of blood T cell repertoires in COVID-19. Overall study context: COVID-19 samples from acute and convalescent phases originated in the United States, Italy and Spain.

This CDR3 spans 14 amino acids. Trimming pared 0 bases from V and 1 base from J, leaving 7 bases between. CDR1 is MNHEY and CDR2 is SVGEGT in the germline V gene. Under the authors' procedure: Amplifying reference gene primers gave estimates of nucleated cell counts. TCRdb's table, derived via immunoSEQ multiplex PCR, lists solely in-frame clones and lacks some. The DNA was the basis for D and trimming; V, J and clone size are from that table. The table shows 200,000 or so clones, with 88% occurring only once. This clone was found a few times. The chain carries TRBV6-2 or TRBV6-3 and TRBJ2-7; D remains unclear. The sequencing input was PBMCs or T cells enriched from blood (not recorded which). The receptor was isolated from a woman aged 25 to 39 who had recovered from COVID-19. CDR3 coding DNA: TGTGCCAGCAGTTACTCATTCGTTTCCTACGAGCAGTACTTC. Protein sequence: CASSYSFVSYEQYF.